Sequencing of this TCR beta chain was carried out in a study of T-cell memory formation after mild COVID-19. On this clonotype: Its antigen remains unknown.

The V gene's germline CDR1 is SQVTM and CDR2 ANQGSEA. V dropped 3 bases and J dropped 8 bases, with 10 bases sitting between them. The CDR3 sequence is 11 residues long. Findings of the study overall: Several responding clones turned up in pre-infection memory, indicating that cross-reactive memory may have taken part. Day 15 to 85 contracting clones showed balanced CD4/CD8; day 15 to 37 expanders favored CD4+.

A single record per CDR3 protein comes from TCRdb applying MiXCR to the 5' RACE reads. The profile shows under 600,000 distinct CDR3 sequences, about 20% of them singletons. This chain uses TRBV29-1 with TRBJ1-2, with TRBD1 as a possible D gene (6 bases). This receptor was obtained from an adult woman who had mild COVID-19 (a few samples of this study predate the infection). Cell type and time point are not known. What was sequenced was PBMCs or a T cell subset sorted from them (not recorded which). DNA of the CDR3: TGCAGCGTTGAGGGGGCGCGCGGCTACACCTTC. This encodes CSVEGARGYTF.